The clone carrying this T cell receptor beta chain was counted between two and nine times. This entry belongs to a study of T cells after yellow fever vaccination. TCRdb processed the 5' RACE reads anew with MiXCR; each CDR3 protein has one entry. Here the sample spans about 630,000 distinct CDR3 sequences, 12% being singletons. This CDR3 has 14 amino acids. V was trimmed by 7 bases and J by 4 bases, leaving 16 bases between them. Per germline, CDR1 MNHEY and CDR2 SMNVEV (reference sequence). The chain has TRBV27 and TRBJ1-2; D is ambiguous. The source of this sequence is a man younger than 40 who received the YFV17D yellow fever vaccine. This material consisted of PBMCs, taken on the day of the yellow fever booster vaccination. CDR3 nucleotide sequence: TGTGCCAGCATGGGCAGCCCGAGCCTCTATGGCTACACCTTC. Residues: CASMGSPSLYGYTF.